This T cell receptor beta chain was identified during a study of shared clonotypes between healthy human individuals. Points from the study as a whole: Relative to their counterparts shared across all four donors, non-shared clonotypes exhibited diminished generation probabilities. Rarefaction curves obtained for sorted subsets showed sequencing incomplete despite large depth.

This clone was detected once. Its antigen is still unknown. In the authors' workflow: ImmunoSEQ only sent back junction sequences with no quality scores, so filtering was done differently. Sequencing used immunoSEQ multiplex PCR; TCRdb keeps in-frame clones, though not all of them. The V and J calls and clone size were taken over from that table, and D and trimming were inferred from the DNA. The sample has 2 million to 2.5 million clones; almost 96% are singletons. Trimming removed 0 bases from V and 5 bases from J; junction bases left unmatched: 5. CDR1 is MNHEY, CDR2 SVGAGI, per germline. The CDR3 has 16 residues.

The source is a man younger than 35 in good health. The source material was naive CD4+ T cells sorted from blood. Subset denoted: CD45RA+ positively selected. The genes are TRBV6-5 and TRBJ2-1, with TRBD2 identical over 9 bases. In nucleotides, the CDR3 is TGTGCCAGCAGTTACTCTGGCGGGGGGGCCCACAATGAGCAGTTCTTC. As protein: CASSYSGGGAHNEQFF.